Sequencing of this T cell receptor (beta chain) was carried out in a study of cytomegalovirus exposure and HLA in healthy donors. Study-wide findings and caveats: TRBV6-2, TRBV6-3 and some other V segments were excluded as indistinguishable. The study found most TCR sequences rare, yet found some public TCRs in many donors. In an earlier analysis, in some 600 donors, most V segments appeared productive either ~87% or ~30% of the time.

To note about this clone: What it binds is not known.

There are 15 residues in the CDR3. V shed 0 bases and J shed 0 bases, with 6 bases lying between them. Germline CDR1 reads MNHNS; CDR2 reads SASEGT. PCR involved 60 Vbeta and 13 Jbeta primers. Sequencing was performed with immunoSEQ multiplex PCR; in TCRdb, only in-frame clones are kept and a portion is missing. This sample has some 150,000 clones, with around 79% found just once. Sequenced input: PBMCs. The clonotype originates from a human donor in good health. J is TRBJ1-5 and V is TRBV6-1; perhaps TRBD1 as D (5 bases). CDR3 coding DNA: TGTGCCAGCAGTGAAGCAGGACATAGCAATCAGCCCCAGCATTTT. Protein sequence: CASSEAGHSNQPQHF.